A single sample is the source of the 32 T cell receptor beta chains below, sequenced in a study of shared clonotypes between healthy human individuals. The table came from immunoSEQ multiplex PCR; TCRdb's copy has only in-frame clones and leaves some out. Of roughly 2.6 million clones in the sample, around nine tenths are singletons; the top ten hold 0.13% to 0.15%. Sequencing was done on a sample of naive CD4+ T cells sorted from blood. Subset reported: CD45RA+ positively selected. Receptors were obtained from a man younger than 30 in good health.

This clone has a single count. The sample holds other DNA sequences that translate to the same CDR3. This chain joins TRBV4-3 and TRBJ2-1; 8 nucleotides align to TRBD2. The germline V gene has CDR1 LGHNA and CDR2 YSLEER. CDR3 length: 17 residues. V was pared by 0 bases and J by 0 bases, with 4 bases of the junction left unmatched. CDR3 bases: TGCGCCAGCAGCCAAGATCTAGCGGGTAGCTCCTACAATGAGCAGTTCTTC. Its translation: CASSQDLAGSSYNEQFF.

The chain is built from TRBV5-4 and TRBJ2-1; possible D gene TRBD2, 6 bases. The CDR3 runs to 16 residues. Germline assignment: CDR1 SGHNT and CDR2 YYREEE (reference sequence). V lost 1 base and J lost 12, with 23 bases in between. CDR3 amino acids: CASSLFGRENYGGQFF. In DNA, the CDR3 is TGTGCCAGCAGCTTGTTTGGTCGGGAAAACTACGGGGGGCAGTTCTTC.

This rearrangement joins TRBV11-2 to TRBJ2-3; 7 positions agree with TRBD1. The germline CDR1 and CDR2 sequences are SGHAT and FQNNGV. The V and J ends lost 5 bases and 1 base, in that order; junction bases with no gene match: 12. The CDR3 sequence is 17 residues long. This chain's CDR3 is CASSPRQGGSGTDTQYF. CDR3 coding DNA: TGTGCCAGCAGCCCGCGACAGGGCGGTTCAGGCACAGATACGCAGTATTTT. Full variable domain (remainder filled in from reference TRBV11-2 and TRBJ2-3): EAGVAQSPRYKIIEKRQSVAFWCNPISGHATLYWYQQILGQGPKLLIQFQNNGVVDDSQLPKDRFSAERLKGVDSTLKIQPAKLEDSAVYLCASSPRQGGSGTDTQYFGPGTRLTVL.

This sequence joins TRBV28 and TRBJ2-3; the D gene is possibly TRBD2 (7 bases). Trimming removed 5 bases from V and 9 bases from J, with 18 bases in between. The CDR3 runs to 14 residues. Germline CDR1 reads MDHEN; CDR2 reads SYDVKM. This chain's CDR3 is CASSPGGGPPTQYF. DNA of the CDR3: TGTGCCAGCAGTCCTGGGGGGGGCCCTCCAACGCAGTATTTT.

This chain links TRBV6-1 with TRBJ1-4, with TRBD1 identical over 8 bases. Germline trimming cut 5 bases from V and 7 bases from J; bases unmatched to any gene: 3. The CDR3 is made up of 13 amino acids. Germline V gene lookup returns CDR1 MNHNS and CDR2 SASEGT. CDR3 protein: CASSQGATEKLFF. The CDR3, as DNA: TGTGCCAGCAGTCAGGGGGCGACTGAAAAACTGTTTTTT.

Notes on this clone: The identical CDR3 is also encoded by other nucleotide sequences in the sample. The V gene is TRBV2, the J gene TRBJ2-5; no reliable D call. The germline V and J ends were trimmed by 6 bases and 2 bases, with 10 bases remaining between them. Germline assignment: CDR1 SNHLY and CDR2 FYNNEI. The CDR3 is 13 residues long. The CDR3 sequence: CASRGRLQETQYF. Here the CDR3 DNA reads TGTGCCAGCAGGGGCCGGTTACAAGAGACCCAGTACTTC.

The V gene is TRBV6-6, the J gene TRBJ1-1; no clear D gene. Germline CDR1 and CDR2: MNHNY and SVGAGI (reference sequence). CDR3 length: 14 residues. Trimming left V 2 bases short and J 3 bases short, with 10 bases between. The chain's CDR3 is CASSYPEQYTEAFF. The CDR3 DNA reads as TGTGCCAGCAGTTACCCCGAACAGTACACTGAAGCTTTCTTT.

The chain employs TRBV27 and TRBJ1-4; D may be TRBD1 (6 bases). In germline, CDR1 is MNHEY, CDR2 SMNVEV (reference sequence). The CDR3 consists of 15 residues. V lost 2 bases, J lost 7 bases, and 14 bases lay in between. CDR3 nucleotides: TGTGCCAGCAGTTTAAGTGCGGGGGCTATTGAAAAACTGTTTTTT. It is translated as CASSLSAGAIEKLFF.

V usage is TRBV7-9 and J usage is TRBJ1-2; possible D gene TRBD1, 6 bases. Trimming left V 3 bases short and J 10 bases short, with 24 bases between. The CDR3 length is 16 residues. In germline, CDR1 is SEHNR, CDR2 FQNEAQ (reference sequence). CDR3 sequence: CASSFYGQLKQEAYTF. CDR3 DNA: TGTGCCAGCAGCTTTTACGGACAGCTCAAACAAGAAGCCTACACCTTC. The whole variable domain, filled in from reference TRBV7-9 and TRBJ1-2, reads DTGVSQNPRHKITKRGQNVTFRCDPISEHNRLYWYRQTLGQGPEFLTYFQNEAQLEKSRLLSDRFSAERPKGSFSTLEIQRTEQGDSAMYLCASSFYGQLKQEAYTFGSGTRLTVV.

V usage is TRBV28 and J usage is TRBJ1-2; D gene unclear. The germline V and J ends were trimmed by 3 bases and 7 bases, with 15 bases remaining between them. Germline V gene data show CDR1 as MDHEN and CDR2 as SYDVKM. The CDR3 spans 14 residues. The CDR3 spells CASSFSPTGFGYTF. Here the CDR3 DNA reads TGTGCCAGCAGTTTTTCACCTACCGGATTTGGCTACACCTTC.

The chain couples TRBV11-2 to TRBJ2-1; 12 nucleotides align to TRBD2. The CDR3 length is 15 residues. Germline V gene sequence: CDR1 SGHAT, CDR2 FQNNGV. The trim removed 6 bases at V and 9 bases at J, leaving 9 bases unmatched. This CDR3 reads CASRRRTSGTSEQFF. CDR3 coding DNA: TGTGCCAGCAGGCGTCGGACTAGCGGGACCAGTGAGCAGTTCTTC.

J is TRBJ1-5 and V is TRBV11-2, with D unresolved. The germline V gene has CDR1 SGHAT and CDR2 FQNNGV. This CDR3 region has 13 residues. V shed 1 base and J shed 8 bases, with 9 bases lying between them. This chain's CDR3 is CASSLASAEPQHF. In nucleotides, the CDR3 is TGTGCCAGCAGCTTAGCCTCGGCTGAGCCCCAGCATTTT.

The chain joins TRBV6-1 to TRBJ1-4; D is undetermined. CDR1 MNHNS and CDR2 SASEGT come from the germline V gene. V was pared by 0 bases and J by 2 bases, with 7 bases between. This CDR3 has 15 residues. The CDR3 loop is CASSEAPGTNEKLFF. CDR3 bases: TGTGCCAGCAGTGAAGCTCCGGGGACTAATGAAAAACTGTTTTTT.

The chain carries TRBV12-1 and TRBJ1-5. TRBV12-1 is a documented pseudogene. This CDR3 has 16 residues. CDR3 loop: CASSFERVPSNQPQHF. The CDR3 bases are TGTGCCAGCAGCTTTGAGAGGGTCCCTAGCAATCAGCCCCAGCATTTT.

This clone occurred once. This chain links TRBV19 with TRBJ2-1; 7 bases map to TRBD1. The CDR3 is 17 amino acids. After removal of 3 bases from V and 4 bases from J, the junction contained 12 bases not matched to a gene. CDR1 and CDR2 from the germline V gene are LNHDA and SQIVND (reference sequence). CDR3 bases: TGTGCCAGTAGTATGGGGTGGCAGGGGGTCCTTTACAATGAGCAGTTCTTC. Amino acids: CASSMGWQGVLYNEQFF.

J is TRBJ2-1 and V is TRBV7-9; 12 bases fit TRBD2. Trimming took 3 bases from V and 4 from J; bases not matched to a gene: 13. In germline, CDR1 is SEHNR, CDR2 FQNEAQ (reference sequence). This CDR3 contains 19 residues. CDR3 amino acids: CASSFPPLILAGGYNEQFF. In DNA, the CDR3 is TGTGCCAGCAGCTTTCCCCCACTTATACTAGCGGGGGGTTACAATGAGCAGTTCTTC.

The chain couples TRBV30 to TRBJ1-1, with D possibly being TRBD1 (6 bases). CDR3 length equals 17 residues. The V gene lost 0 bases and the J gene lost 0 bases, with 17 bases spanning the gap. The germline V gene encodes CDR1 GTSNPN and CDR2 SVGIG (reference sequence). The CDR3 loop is CAWSVPFKTGLNTEAFF. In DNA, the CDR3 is TGTGCCTGGAGTGTCCCCTTTAAGACAGGCCTGAACACTGAAGCTTTCTTT.

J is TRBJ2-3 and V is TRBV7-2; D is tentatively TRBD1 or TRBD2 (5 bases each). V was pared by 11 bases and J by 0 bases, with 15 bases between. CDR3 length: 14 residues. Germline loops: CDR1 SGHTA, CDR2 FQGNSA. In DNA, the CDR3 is TGTGCCCAGGGCGGAGGATCTAGCACAGATACGCAGTATTTT. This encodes CAQGGGSSTDTQYF.

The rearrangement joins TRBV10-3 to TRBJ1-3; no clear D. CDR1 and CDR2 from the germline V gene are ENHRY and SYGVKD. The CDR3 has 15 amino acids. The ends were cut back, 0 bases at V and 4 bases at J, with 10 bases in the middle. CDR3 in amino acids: CAISESVVSGNTIYF. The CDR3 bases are TGTGCCATCAGTGAGTCCGTGGTCTCAGGAAACACCATATATTTT.

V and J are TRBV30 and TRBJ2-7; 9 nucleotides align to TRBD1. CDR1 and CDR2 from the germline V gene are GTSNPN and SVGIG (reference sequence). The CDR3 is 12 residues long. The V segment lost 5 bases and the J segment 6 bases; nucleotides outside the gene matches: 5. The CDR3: CAWGQGIGEQYF. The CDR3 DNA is TGTGCCTGGGGACAGGGGATCGGCGAGCAGTACTTC.

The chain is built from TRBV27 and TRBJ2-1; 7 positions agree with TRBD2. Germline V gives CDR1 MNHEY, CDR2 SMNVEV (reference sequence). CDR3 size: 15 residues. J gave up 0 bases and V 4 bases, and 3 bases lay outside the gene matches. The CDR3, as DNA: TGTGCCAGCAGTTCTAGCGGCCTCTCCTACAATGAGCAGTTCTTC. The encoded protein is CASSSSGLSYNEQFF.

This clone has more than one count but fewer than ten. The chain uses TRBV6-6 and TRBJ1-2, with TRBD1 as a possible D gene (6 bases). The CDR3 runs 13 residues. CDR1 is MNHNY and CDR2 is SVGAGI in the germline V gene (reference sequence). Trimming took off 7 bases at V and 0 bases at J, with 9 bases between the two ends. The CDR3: CASTRTANYGYTF. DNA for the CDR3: TGTGCCAGCACCAGGACAGCTAACTATGGCTACACCTTC.

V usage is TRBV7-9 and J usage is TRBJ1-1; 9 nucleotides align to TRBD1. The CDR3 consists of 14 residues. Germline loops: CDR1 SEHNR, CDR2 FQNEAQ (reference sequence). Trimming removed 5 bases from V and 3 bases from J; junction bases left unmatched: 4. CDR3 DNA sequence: TGTGCCAGCAGCCAGGGACAGGGAGACACTGAAGCTTTCTTT. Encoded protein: CASSQGQGDTEAFF.

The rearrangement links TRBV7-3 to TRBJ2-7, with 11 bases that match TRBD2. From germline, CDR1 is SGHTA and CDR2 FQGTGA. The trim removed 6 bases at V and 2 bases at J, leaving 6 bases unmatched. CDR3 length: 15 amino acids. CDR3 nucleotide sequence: TGTGCCAGCAGTCCCGGGACTAGCGGCCCCTACGAGCAGTACTTC. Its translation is CASSPGTSGPYEQYF.

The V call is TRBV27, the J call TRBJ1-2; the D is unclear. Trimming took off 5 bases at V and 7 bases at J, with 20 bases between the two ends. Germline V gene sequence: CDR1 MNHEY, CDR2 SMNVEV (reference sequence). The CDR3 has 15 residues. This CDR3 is CASSQQPARDSGYTF. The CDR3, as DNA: TGTGCCAGCAGTCAACAACCGGCCAGAGACTCTGGCTACACCTTC.

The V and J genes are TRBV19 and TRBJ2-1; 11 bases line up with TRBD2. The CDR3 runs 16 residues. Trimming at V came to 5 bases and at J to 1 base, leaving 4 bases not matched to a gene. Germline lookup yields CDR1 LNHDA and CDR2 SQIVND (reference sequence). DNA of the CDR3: TGTGCCAGTAGTTCTAGCGGGAGGTTTTCCTACAATGAGCAGTTCTTC. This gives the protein CASSSSGRFSYNEQFF.

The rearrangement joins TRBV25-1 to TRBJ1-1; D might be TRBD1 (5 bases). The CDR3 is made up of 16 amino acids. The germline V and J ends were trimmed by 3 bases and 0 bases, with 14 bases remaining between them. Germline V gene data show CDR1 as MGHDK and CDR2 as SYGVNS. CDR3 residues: CASSDRQGGLNTEAFF. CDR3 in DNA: TGTGCCAGCAGTGATAGGCAGGGCGGTCTGAACACTGAAGCTTTCTTT.

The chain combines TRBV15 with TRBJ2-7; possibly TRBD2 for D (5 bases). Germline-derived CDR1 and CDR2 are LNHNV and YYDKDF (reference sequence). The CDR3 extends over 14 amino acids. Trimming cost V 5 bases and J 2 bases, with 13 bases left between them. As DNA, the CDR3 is TGTGCCACCAGCTCGGCGGCGGGCCCCTACGAGCAGTACTTC. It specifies CATSSAAGPYEQYF.

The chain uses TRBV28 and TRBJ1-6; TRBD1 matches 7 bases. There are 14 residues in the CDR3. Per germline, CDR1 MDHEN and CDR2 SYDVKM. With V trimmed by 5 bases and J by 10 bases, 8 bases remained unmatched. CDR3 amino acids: CASSPGTVVSPLHF. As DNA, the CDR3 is TGTGCCAGCAGTCCCGGGACAGTAGTGTCACCCCTCCACTTT.

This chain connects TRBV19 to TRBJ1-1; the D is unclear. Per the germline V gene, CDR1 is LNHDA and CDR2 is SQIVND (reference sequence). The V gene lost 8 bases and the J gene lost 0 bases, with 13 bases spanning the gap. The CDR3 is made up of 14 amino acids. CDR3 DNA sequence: TGTGCCAGTTATGCGAGGGAAGTGAACACTGAAGCTTTCTTT. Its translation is CASYAREVNTEAFF.

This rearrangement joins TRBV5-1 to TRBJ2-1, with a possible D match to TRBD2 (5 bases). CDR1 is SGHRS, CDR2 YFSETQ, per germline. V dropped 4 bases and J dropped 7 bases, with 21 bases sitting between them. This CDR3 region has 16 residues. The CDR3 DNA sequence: TGCGCCAGCAGCCCCGACCTAGGACCGGGAAGGAATGAGCAGTTCTTC. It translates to CASSPDLGPGRNEQFF.

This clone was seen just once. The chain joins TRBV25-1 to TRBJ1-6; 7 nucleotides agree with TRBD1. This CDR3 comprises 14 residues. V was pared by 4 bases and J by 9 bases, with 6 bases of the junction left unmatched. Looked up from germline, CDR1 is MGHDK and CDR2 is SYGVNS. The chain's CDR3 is CASSVTGETSPLHF. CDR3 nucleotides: TGTGCCAGCAGTGTTACAGGGGAAACTTCACCCCTCCACTTT.